The T cell receptor beta chain described here comes from a study of OX40 agonist ivuxolimab in advanced cancers. Study results and caveats: Blood T cells, both CD4+ and CD8+, expanded clonally by week 6 at 0.1 to 3.0 mg/kg. What antigens the expanded peripheral T cells recognized was never established.

Details on this clone: Its target is not known.

Germline V lookup: CDR1 ENHRY, CDR2 SYGVKD. The CDR3 is 15 amino acids. J gave up 1 base and V 5 bases, and 7 bases lay outside the gene matches. Here immunoSEQ multiplex PCR was the method, and the copy in TCRdb shows in-frame clones only, minus some. Altogether 70,000 or so clones are present, roughly nine tenths being singletons, with the ten largest covering 13% to 15%. Any history of autoimmune disease or systemic immunosuppression disqualified patients. At cycle 4 day 1, cycle 7 day 1, and baseline, blood was sampled. V and J are TRBV10-3 and TRBJ2-7; 8 positions agree with TRBD1. The sequenced sample was CD4+ or CD8+ T cells sorted from blood, obtained in a trial of the OX40 agonist ivuxolimab. This TCR derives from an adult with an advanced solid tumor such as melanoma, head and neck, liver or kidney cancer. CDR3 amino acids: CAISFNGQGSYEQYF. The CDR3 DNA follows: TGTGCCATCAGTTTCAATGGACAGGGATCCTACGAGCAGTACTTC.